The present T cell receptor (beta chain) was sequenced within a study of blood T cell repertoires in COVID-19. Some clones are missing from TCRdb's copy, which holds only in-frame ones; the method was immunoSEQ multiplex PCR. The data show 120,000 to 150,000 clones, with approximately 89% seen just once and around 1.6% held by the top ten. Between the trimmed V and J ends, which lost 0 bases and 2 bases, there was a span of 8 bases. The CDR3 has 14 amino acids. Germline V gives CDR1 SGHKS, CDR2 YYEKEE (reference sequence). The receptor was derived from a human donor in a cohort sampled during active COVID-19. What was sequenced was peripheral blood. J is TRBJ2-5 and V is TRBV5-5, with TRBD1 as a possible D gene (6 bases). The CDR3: CASSLGDTQETQYF. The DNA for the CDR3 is TGTGCCAGCAGCTTGGGGGACACTCAAGAGACCCAGTACTTC.